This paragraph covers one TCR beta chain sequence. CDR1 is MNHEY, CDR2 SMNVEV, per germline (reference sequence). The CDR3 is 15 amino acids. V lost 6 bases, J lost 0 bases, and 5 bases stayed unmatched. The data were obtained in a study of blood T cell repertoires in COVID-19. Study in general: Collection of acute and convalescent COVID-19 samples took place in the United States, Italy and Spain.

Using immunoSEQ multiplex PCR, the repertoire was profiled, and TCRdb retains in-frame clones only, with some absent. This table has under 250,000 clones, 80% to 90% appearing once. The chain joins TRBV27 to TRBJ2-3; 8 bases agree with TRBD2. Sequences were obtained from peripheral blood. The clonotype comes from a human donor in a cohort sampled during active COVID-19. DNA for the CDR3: TGTGCCAGCAGCCTCCGACTAGCGAGCACAGATACGCAGTATTTT. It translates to CASSLRLASTDTQYF.